This T cell receptor beta chain was retrieved from a study of human T cells and chemical hapten exposure (dated by TCRdb to about 2021). At the level of the whole study: Libraries were combined into a pool for sequencing, and differences in TCR yield between samples came mainly from small differences in library volumes within the pool. This study followed changes in the peripheral blood TCR repertoire in vivo during primary and secondary sensitization of alopecia patients to the hapten diphenylcyclopropenone (DPC). For every blood RNA sample, sequencing covered both the TCR alpha and TCR beta chains. The paper as a whole reports these results and caveats: DPC sensitization did not change the number of TCRs with a frequency above 1 in 1000, and there was no evidence of changes in global repertoire structure. After repeated subsampling, the strength of the expansion versus patch-test correlation and the threshold at which it became significant changed.

The library was built by means of RACE. TCRdb records NextSeq 500 as the sequencer. Library preparation attached unique molecular identifiers to individual cDNA molecules for quantitative, reproducible TCR counting. The authors' pipeline ran thus. A median of about 87,000 TCRs per sample was observed, with a range of 23,224 to 690,600. The Decombinator software suite was used to annotate the V, J and CDR3 of the TCR reads. For PS versus PT1 abundance plots, all samples were subsampled to the same number of TCRs (28,000). TCRs were defined as expanded if absent before sensitization and observed at least eight times at the 2-week time point. Clones were called with MiXCR by TCRdb after fastp trimmed the public reads at Q25, and only in-frame beta chains were retained. Rows are combined by CDR3 protein, so each entry shows the most common genes and DNA. TCRdb's processing, not the authors' own work, is the source of the V and J calls. This sample comprises about 130,000 distinct CDR3 sequences, 8.5% to 9.5% of them detected only once. The ten most abundant clones make up around 1.7% of the sample.

Per the publication, the time point label means: healthy volunteer bleed at 2 weeks. Total RNA was extracted from unfractionated whole blood that had been collected in Tempus Blood RNA tubes. As TCR sequencing controls, roughly 5 healthy volunteers were used, with blood taken at day 0, 2 weeks and 6 weeks. This clonotype was seen a handful of times. Its antigen remains undetermined. Base qualities are not at hand, and no much larger clone is one base apart. This sequence was found in a male donor in good health. Some clones in this sample may be carry-over from other donors' samples. The specimen was whole blood.

The DNA sequence is TGCGCCAGCAGCTTGGAAAACAATGAGCAGTTCTTC. It translates as CASSLENNEQFF. In this chain, TRBV5-1 is recombined with TRBJ2-1, with the identity of the D gene unclear. Including the terminal cysteine and phenylalanine, the CDR3 comprises 12 residues. Kept here is only the CDR3 DNA, which spans 36 bases and is read in frame from base 1. V is reduced by 0 bases and J by 5 bases, leaving a spacing of 3 bases between them. The germline V gene encodes CDR1 SGHRS and CDR2 YFSETQ. Reference TRBV5-1 and TRBJ2-1 genes cover what lies past the CDR3, so the full variable domain is KAGVTQTPRYLIKTRGQQVTLSCSPISGHRSVSWYQQTPGQGLQFLFEYFSETQRNKGNFPGRFSGRQFSNSRSEMNVSTLELGDSALYLCASSLENNEQFFGPGTRLTVL.